The 20 T cell receptor beta chains below come from one sample, sequenced in a study of shared clonotypes between healthy human individuals. Some clones are missing from TCRdb's copy, which holds only in-frame ones; the method was immunoSEQ multiplex PCR. The table records some 1 million clones, about 75% of them present only once. Material: memory CD4+ T cells sorted from blood. Subset indicated: CD45RA-negative fraction. These receptors all come from a man aged 18 to 29 in good health.

CDR3 region: CASSDPRVSDEKLFF. CDR3 nucleotide sequence: TGTGCCAGCAGTGACCCCAGGGTTTCGGATGAAAAACTGTTTTTT. V usage is TRBV25-1 and J usage is TRBJ1-4; D might be TRBD1 (5 bases). V was clipped by 3 bases and J by 6 bases, with 14 bases between them. The germline V gene has CDR1 MGHDK and CDR2 SYGVNS. CDR3 length equals 15 residues.

This clone has a count of ten or more. The rearrangement links TRBV25-1 to TRBJ1-2, with D possibly being TRBD1 (5 bases). Germline CDR1 is MGHDK and CDR2 is SYGVNS. There are 13 residues in the CDR3. V was shortened by 5 bases and J by 4 bases, with 11 bases between the two germline ends. CDR3 region: CASSLEGTYGYTF. Written as DNA, the CDR3 is TGTGCCAGCAGTTTGGAGGGGACCTATGGCTACACCTTC.

This chain uses TRBV2 with TRBJ1-5, with D perhaps TRBD1 (6 bases). The CDR3 sequence is 13 residues long. The germline CDR1 and CDR2 sequences are SNHLY and FYNNEI. Trimming left V 7 bases short and J 7 bases short, with 14 bases between. The CDR3, as DNA: TGTGCCAGCAATCGGGGGCTGGGACAGCCCCAGCATTTT. It encodes CASNRGLGQPQHF. Variable domain in full (rest from reference TRBV2 and TRBJ1-5): EPEVTQTPSHQVTQMGQEVILRCVPISNHLYFYWYRQILGQKVEFLVSFYNNEISEKSEIFDDQFSVERPDGSNFTLKIRSTKLEDSAMYFCASNRGLGQPQHFGDGTRLSIL.

The chain couples TRBV2 to TRBJ2-2; D is unclear. Trimming removed 5 bases from V and 0 bases from J, with 10 bases in between. The germline CDR1 and CDR2 sequences are SNHLY and FYNNEI. CDR3 size: 15 residues. CDR3 bases: TGTGCCAGCAGTTTAACCGGGCCGAACACCGGGGAGCTGTTTTTT. This translates into CASSLTGPNTGELFF.

V and J are TRBV7-8 and TRBJ1-5; TRBD1 is a possible D gene (5 bases). This CDR3 region has 15 residues. V was cut by 4 bases and J by 0 bases, with 10 bases left in between. Germline V CDR1 and CDR2: SGHVS, FQNEAQ. As DNA, the CDR3 is TGTGCCAGCAGCTCCGACAGAAGTAGCAATCAGCCCCAGCATTTT. Protein: CASSSDRSSNQPQHF. The whole variable domain, remainder taken from reference TRBV7-8 and TRBJ1-5, is GAGVSQSPRYKVAKRGQDVALRCDPISGHVSLFWYQQALGQGPEFLTYFQNEAQLDKSGLPSDRFFAERPEGSVSTLKIQRTQQEDSAVYLCASSSDRSSNQPQHFGDGTRLSIL.

The rearrangement links TRBV15 to TRBJ2-7; 11 nucleotides agree with TRBD1. The trim removed 5 bases at V and 5 bases at J, leaving 2 bases unmatched. This CDR3 has 13 residues. CDR1 is LNHNV, CDR2 YYDKDF, per germline (reference sequence). The CDR3 sequence is CATSGQGAHEQYF. The CDR3 bases are TGTGCCACCAGCGGACAGGGGGCCCACGAGCAGTACTTC.

A single count supports this clone. Other DNA sequences in the same sample also yield this CDR3. The chain uses TRBV5-1 and TRBJ1-4; no definite D call. The V and J ends lost 1 base and 0 bases respectively, with 7 bases between them. The CDR3 extends over 15 amino acids. CDR1 is SGHRS, CDR2 YFSETQ, per germline. CDR3 nucleotide sequence: TGCGCCAGCAGCTTGACGGAACCAACTAATGAAAAACTGTTTTTT. This encodes CASSLTEPTNEKLFF. Looking up the rest from reference TRBV5-1 and TRBJ1-4 gives the full variable domain: KAGVTQTPRYLIKTRGQQVTLSCSPISGHRSVSWYQQTPGQGLQFLFEYFSETQRNKGNFPGRFSGRQFSNSRSEMNVSTLELGDSALYLCASSLTEPTNEKLFFGSGTQLSVL.

The chain recombines TRBV9 with TRBJ2-7; D possibly corresponds to TRBD2 (5 bases). The length of the CDR3 is 15 residues. Trimming removed 0 bases at V and 2 bases at J, with 12 bases between. Germline V lookup: CDR1 SGDLS, CDR2 YYNGEE. The CDR3 protein is CASSVAPGLTYEQYF. The CDR3 DNA reads as TGTGCCAGCAGCGTAGCCCCCGGACTTACCTACGAGCAGTACTTC.

The chain is built from TRBV28 and TRBJ1-5; 9 bases are shared with TRBD1. The CDR3 is 15 amino acids. CDR1 is MDHEN, CDR2 SYDVKM, per germline. Trimming at V came to 5 bases and at J to 5 bases, leaving 7 bases not matched to a gene. CDR3 residues: CASSTGGAGDQPQHF. For the CDR3, the DNA is TGTGCCAGCAGTACAGGGGGCGCGGGGGATCAGCCCCAGCATTTT.

This chain links TRBV10-3 with TRBJ2-5; 7 bases agree with TRBD1. Germline V gives CDR1 ENHRY, CDR2 SYGVKD. The CDR3 has 15 residues. J gave up 3 bases and V 6 bases, and 10 bases lay outside the gene matches. In nucleotides, the CDR3 is TGTGCCATCAGCCTAAACCCCGGGACAGAAGAGACCCAGTACTTC. Protein sequence: CAISLNPGTEETQYF.

This sequence joins TRBV7-9 and TRBJ2-5; D might be TRBD1 (5 bases). The CDR3 spans 14 residues. V lost 2 bases, J lost 3 bases, and 10 bases lay in between. Germline V gene data show CDR1 as SEHNR and CDR2 as FQNEAQ (reference sequence). The CDR3 region is CASSLSREKETQYF. The CDR3 region has the DNA TGTGCCAGCAGCTTAAGCAGGGAAAAAGAGACCCAGTACTTC.

With respect to this clone: The sample contains more than one DNA sequence encoding this CDR3. The V call is TRBV7-9, the J call TRBJ2-7, with 11 bases identical to TRBD1. J lost 5 bases, V lost 5 bases, and 5 bases had no gene match. The CDR3 is 14 amino acids. Germline CDR1 SEHNR, CDR2 FQNEAQ (reference sequence). CDR3 sequence: CASSRTGGGDEQYF. For the CDR3, the DNA is TGTGCCAGCAGCCGGACAGGGGGCGGCGACGAGCAGTACTTC.

On this clone itself: Germline and junction disagree at one end, which may indicate a read error. This chain uses TRBV7-7 with TRBJ2-7; 9 positions match TRBD1. This CDR3 region has 14 residues. Per germline, CDR1 SSHAT and CDR2 FNYEAQ (reference sequence). Here the CDR3 reads CASSQDRGVGEQYF. The CDR3 DNA reads as TGTGCTAGCAGCCAGGACAGGGGCGTTGGCGAGCAGTACTTC.

The V gene is TRBV30, the J gene TRBJ1-1; D possibly corresponds to TRBD1 (6 bases). This CDR3 spans 13 amino acids. Germline lookup yields CDR1 GTSNPN and CDR2 SVGIG (reference sequence). The ends were cut back, 1 base at V and 3 bases at J, with 9 bases in the middle. Written as DNA, the CDR3 is TGTGCCTGGAGTGGGGCAGGGGACACTGAAGCTTTCTTT. This gives the protein CAWSGAGDTEAFF.

This clone was picked up many times. Other DNA sequences in this specimen translate into the identical CDR3. The rearrangement uses TRBV7-9 and TRBJ2-7; TRBD2 is a possible D gene (6 bases). V lost 5 bases, J lost 4 bases, and 15 bases lay in between. CDR3 length equals 14 residues. Germline CDR1 and CDR2: SEHNR and FQNEAQ (reference sequence). The CDR3 sequence is CASSPGGSWYEQYF. DNA of the CDR3: TGTGCCAGCAGCCCCGGAGGGAGTTGGTACGAGCAGTACTTC. Using reference TRBV7-9 and TRBJ2-7 for the parts outside the CDR3, the full variable domain is DTGVSQNPRHKITKRGQNVTFRCDPISEHNRLYWYRQTLGQGPEFLTYFQNEAQLEKSRLLSDRFSAERPKGSFSTLEIQRTEQGDSAMYLCASSPGGSWYEQYFGPGTRLTVT.

This clone was picked up a small number of times. The chain links TRBV5-4 to TRBJ1-1; D is ambiguous. CDR3 length equals 14 residues. CDR1 and CDR2 (germline): SGHNT, YYREEE (reference sequence). The V end was cut by 0 bases, the J end by 0 bases, with 6 bases between. CDR3 bases: TGTGCCAGCAGCTTGGGTACCATGAACACTGAAGCTTTCTTT. Protein product: CASSLGTMNTEAFF.

The rearrangement uses TRBV5-6 and TRBJ2-7, with D perhaps matching TRBD1 (6 bases). CDR1 is SGHDT, CDR2 YYEEEE, per germline. CDR3 length: 15 amino acids. V lost 0 bases and J 1 base, leaving 11 bases between the germline ends. The CDR3 sequence is CASSLETGNSYEQYF. CDR3 DNA sequence: TGTGCCAGCAGCTTGGAGACAGGTAATTCCTACGAGCAGTACTTC.

Remarks on this clone: Different DNA sequences within this sample yield the same CDR3. The chain has TRBV29-1 and TRBJ1-1, with unresolved D. The CDR3 has 12 residues. Germline V CDR1 and CDR2: SQVTM, ANQGSEA. The germline V and J ends were trimmed by 3 bases and 1 base, with 6 bases remaining between them. CDR3 nucleotide sequence: TGCAGCGTTGAGGGAGGGAACACTGAAGCTTTCTTT. Its translation is CSVEGGNTEAFF.

The gene calls are TRBV28 and TRBJ2-2; D gene ambiguous. Trimming left V 4 bases short and J 5 bases short, with 20 bases between. CDR1 and CDR2 (germline): MDHEN, SYDVKM. This CDR3 has 17 amino acids. The CDR3 spells CASSSPSASTLTGELFF. The CDR3 DNA follows: TGTGCCAGCAGTTCTCCCTCCGCGAGCACTTTAACCGGGGAGCTGTTTTTT.

Only one count was recorded for this clone. The chain joins TRBV5-1 to TRBJ1-2; tentative D call: TRBD1 (5 bases). This CDR3 comprises 13 residues. V gave up 4 bases and J gave up 5 bases, with 12 bases separating them. CDR1 is SGHRS, CDR2 YFSETQ, per germline. As DNA, the CDR3 is TGCGCCAGCAGCCACGGGACGGTGTATGGCTACACCTTC. It translates to CASSHGTVYGYTF.